These 28 T cell receptor beta chains came from one sample sequenced in a study of Ad26.COV2.S vaccination and SARS-CoV-2 variants. TCRdb's copy holds only in-frame clones and misses some; the assay was immunoSEQ multiplex PCR. The sample consists of roughly 100,000 clones, around 80% of them appearing once. Source: peripheral blood, taken after recovery from COVID-19. All receptors come from a human donor who had recovered from COVID-19.

The chain links TRBV5-4 to TRBJ1-4; D perhaps matches TRBD1 (5 bases). The CDR3 sequence is 14 residues long. Trimming shortened V by 0 bases and J by 5 bases, and 8 bases separated the two germline ends. The germline CDR1 and CDR2 sequences are SGHNT and YYREEE (reference sequence). In DNA form, the CDR3 reads TGTGCCAGCAGCTTGGGGGGGACCAATGAAAAACTGTTTTTT. Amino acids: CASSLGGTNEKLFF.

This clone was observed a few times. This chain links TRBV18 with TRBJ1-2; TRBD1 agrees at 8 bases. After removal of 4 bases from V and 4 bases from J, the junction contained 14 bases not matched to a gene. Germline CDR1 is KGHSH and CDR2 is LQKENI. The CDR3 loop spans 17 amino acids. The CDR3 sequence: CASSLSPPDRGLYGYTF. The CDR3 coding sequence is TGTGCCAGCTCACTAAGCCCCCCAGACAGGGGCCTCTATGGCTACACCTTC.

This clone was seen once. The chain carries TRBV19 and TRBJ2-7; D is undetermined. With 3 bases removed from V and 4 bases from J, the gap between germline ends came to 4 bases. The CDR3 contains 11 residues. The germline CDR1 and CDR2 sequences are LNHDA and SQIVND (reference sequence). The CDR3 protein is CASSMGYEQYF. In DNA form, the CDR3 reads TGTGCCAGTAGTATGGGTTACGAGCAGTACTTC.

The genes are TRBV5-6 and TRBJ2-5, with D perhaps given as TRBD1 or TRBD2 (5 bases each). The CDR3 runs to 14 residues. From germline, CDR1 is SGHDT and CDR2 YYEEEE. Trimming left V 3 bases short and J 5 bases short, with 14 bases between. For the CDR3, the DNA is TGTGCCAGCAGCTGGCAGGGACCCCCTGAGACCCAGTACTTC. Translating it yields CASSWQGPPETQYF.

The CDR3 loop is CAIAQQSNQPQHF. The CDR3 DNA sequence: TGTGCCATAGCCCAACAGTCCAATCAGCCCCAGCATTTT. This chain links TRBV27 with TRBJ1-5; D unclear. The CDR3 has 13 amino acids. The germline gives CDR1 MNHEY, CDR2 SMNVEV (reference sequence). V dropped 10 bases and J dropped 3 bases, with 13 bases sitting between them.

J is TRBJ2-5 and V is TRBV5-1; no reliable D call. The CDR3 runs to 14 residues. Germline CDR1 is SGHRS and CDR2 is YFSETQ. V shed 1 base and J shed 5 bases, with 12 bases lying between them. In DNA, the CDR3 is TGCGCCAGCAGCTTGACACCTACCAGGGAGACCCAGTACTTC. Protein sequence: CASSLTPTRETQYF.

The chain has TRBV19 and TRBJ2-1; 8 bases are a match to TRBD1. J was trimmed by 9 bases and V by 6 bases; bases with no gene match: 19. Germline loops: CDR1 LNHDA, CDR2 SQIVND (reference sequence). This CDR3 is 17 amino acids long. For the CDR3, the DNA is TGTGCCAGTAGCTTGGGGTGGGGCGGGACAGGCACCAGTGAGCAGTTCTTC. It codes for CASSLGWGGTGTSEQFF.

A note on this clone: This CDR3 is also generated by other DNA sequences in the sample. V is TRBV7-2 and J is TRBJ2-3; D is uncertain. The CDR3 runs 12 residues. CDR1 is SGHTA, CDR2 FQGNSA, per germline. V lost 5 bases and J lost 2, with 5 bases in between. CDR3: CASSPYTDTQYF. The CDR3, as DNA: TGTGCCAGCAGCCCCTACACAGATACGCAGTATTTT.

This chain links TRBV19 with TRBJ2-4; D may be TRBD2 (6 bases). The CDR3 contains 17 residues. V lost 6 bases and J lost 8, with 26 bases in between. Germline V gene lookup returns CDR1 LNHDA and CDR2 SQIVND (reference sequence). Written as DNA, the CDR3 is TGTGCCAGTAGCCCGTCATATTCTAGCCGGGGCGGGGACATTCAGTACTTC. Its protein product is CASSPSYSSRGGDIQYF.

The chain couples TRBV24-1 to TRBJ1-6, with 8 nucleotides matching TRBD1. The V segment lost 0 bases and the J segment 9 bases; nucleotides outside the gene matches: 15. This CDR3 comprises 19 residues. Germline V CDR1 and CDR2: KGHDR, SFDVKD. The CDR3: CATSDLFFPGQVTISPLHF. The CDR3 region has the DNA TGTGCCACCAGTGATTTGTTTTTCCCGGGACAGGTGACTATTTCACCCCTCCACTTT.

The chain joins TRBV6-5 to TRBJ2-3; the D call may be TRBD1 or TRBD2 (6 bases each). The V and J ends lost 4 bases and 4 bases respectively, with 18 bases between them. Germline V gene sequence: CDR1 MNHEY, CDR2 SVGAGI. The CDR3 length is 16 residues. The CDR3 loop reads CASSSYRARGADTQYF. In DNA, the CDR3 is TGTGCCAGCAGTTCCTACAGGGCCCGCGGGGCAGATACGCAGTATTTT.

Written as DNA, the CDR3 is TGTGCTTCTAGCGGGGGCGATAAATACAATGAGCAGTTCTTC. Translation gives CASSGGDKYNEQFF. The chain couples TRBV6-5 to TRBJ2-1; 10 bases fit TRBD2. The CDR3 is 14 residues long. Germline loops: CDR1 MNHEY, CDR2 SVGAGI.

This clone was observed a few times. V gene TRBV2 combines with J gene TRBJ1-1; 10 bases fit TRBD1. CDR1 is SNHLY and CDR2 is FYNNEI in the germline V gene. V shed 4 bases, J shed 5 bases, and the junction held 10 bases outside the gene matches. This CDR3 has 16 amino acids. CDR3 DNA: TGTGCCAGCAGTGTTGTTTGGGACAGGGGAGGGACTGAAGCTTTCTTT. Its protein product is CASSVVWDRGGTEAFF.

This sequence joins TRBV6-2 or TRBV6-3 and TRBJ1-2; tentatively, D is TRBD1 (6 bases). Germline V gene sequence: CDR1 MNHEY, CDR2 SVGEGT. This CDR3 spans 14 amino acids. V was trimmed by 6 bases and J by 2 bases, leaving 13 bases between them. Written as DNA, the CDR3 is TGTGCCAGCAGCGCCACACAGGGAAACTATGGCTACACCTTC. Translated, it gives CASSATQGNYGYTF.

For the CDR3, the DNA is TGTGCCAGCAGCTTAACGCGGGGTTCGCATGGCTACACCTTC. Translating it yields CASSLTRGSHGYTF. The chain uses TRBV7-9 and TRBJ1-2; D remains ambiguous. Germline V gene lookup returns CDR1 SEHNR and CDR2 FQNEAQ (reference sequence). The CDR3 is 14 amino acids. V shed 2 bases and J shed 6 bases, with 13 bases lying between them.

The gene calls are TRBV7-2 and TRBJ1-2; D is ambiguous. Germline values: CDR1 SGHTA, CDR2 FQGNSA. The length of the CDR3 is 19 residues. V was clipped by 5 bases and J by 0 bases, with 25 bases between them. The CDR3 nucleotides are TGTGCCAGCAGCGCGGGGATGGGAGGGAACCCCGGAGCTAACTATGGCTACACCTTC. This sequence encodes CASSAGMGGNPGANYGYTF. The full variable domain, its missing parts supplied by reference TRBV7-2 and TRBJ1-2, is GAGVSQSPSNKVTEKGKDVELRCDPISGHTALYWYRQSLGQGLEFLIYFQGNSAPDKSGLPSDRFSAERTGGSVSTLTIQRTQQEDSAVYLCASSAGMGGNPGANYGYTFGSGTRLTVV.

This rearrangement joins TRBV28 to TRBJ1-5; tentative D call: TRBD1 (6 bases). Germline V gives CDR1 MDHEN, CDR2 SYDVKM. This CDR3 has 14 amino acids. The V end was cut by 6 bases, the J end by 2 bases, with 11 bases between. The CDR3 sequence: CASRVQGRNQPQHF. The CDR3 bases are TGTGCCAGCAGGGTCCAGGGGCGCAATCAGCCCCAGCATTTT.

The V call is TRBV7-9, the J call TRBJ1-1; unclear D gene. Trimming took 1 base from V and 3 from J, leaving 15 bases between them. Germline lookup yields CDR1 SEHNR and CDR2 FQNEAQ (reference sequence). This CDR3 spans 16 amino acids. CDR3 sequence reads: CASSLEVVARDTEAFF. DNA for the CDR3: TGTGCCAGCAGCTTAGAGGTAGTAGCGAGGGACACTGAAGCTTTCTTT.

The rearrangement links TRBV23-1 to TRBJ1-6; 7 nucleotides match TRBD1. TRBV23-1 is marked as an open reading frame, function uncertain. CDR3 length equals 16 residues. V lost 0 bases, J lost 6 bases, and 5 bases stayed unmatched. CDR3 in DNA: TGCGCCAGCAGTCAATCCTACCGGACAGGTAATTCACCCCTCCACTTT. It is translated as CASSQSYRTGNSPLHF.

The gene calls are TRBV30 and TRBJ2-3; 7 bases agree with TRBD2. J lost 9 bases, V lost 2 bases, and 5 bases had no gene match. Germline CDR1 GTSNPN, CDR2 SVGIG (reference sequence). The CDR3 totals 12 residues. The CDR3 bases are TGTGCCTGGAGTTCCCGGGAGGTAACGCAGTATTTT. The encoded protein is CAWSSREVTQYF.

This clone was found a few times. The chain links TRBV6-1 to TRBJ1-1; D ambiguous. The V gene lost 2 bases and the J gene lost 3 bases, with 7 bases spanning the gap. The germline V gene encodes CDR1 MNHNS and CDR2 SASEGT. The CDR3 is 13 amino acids. CDR3 in amino acids: CASSENWDTEAFF. As DNA, the CDR3 is TGTGCCAGCAGTGAAAATTGGGACACTGAAGCTTTCTTT.

J is TRBJ1-4 and V is TRBV7-9; D not certain. CDR3 length: 14 residues. The V gene lost 10 bases and the J gene lost 3 bases, with 15 bases spanning the gap. Germline assignment: CDR1 SEHNR and CDR2 FQNEAQ (reference sequence). CDR3 sequence reads: CAIPVELPNEKLFF. The CDR3 nucleotides read TGTGCCATCCCGGTAGAACTCCCTAATGAAAAACTGTTTTTT.

The rearrangement joins TRBV7-2 to TRBJ2-2; the D gene is possibly TRBD2 (5 bases). The CDR3 totals 14 residues. The ends were cut back, 6 bases at V and 3 bases at J, with 11 bases in the middle. Germline CDR1 and CDR2: SGHTA and FQGNSA. In DNA, the CDR3 is TGTGCCAGCAGTCAGATCGGGGACACCGGGGAGCTGTTTTTT. This encodes CASSQIGDTGELFF.

This clone has more than one count but fewer than ten. The chain combines TRBV10-3 with TRBJ1-5, with TRBD1 as a possible D gene (6 bases). Trimming left V 0 bases short and J 6 bases short, with 6 bases between. The CDR3 consists of 13 residues. Germline loops: CDR1 ENHRY, CDR2 SYGVKD. The CDR3 DNA is TGTGCCATCAGTGAGTCCAGGGGTCAGCCCCAGCATTTT. Protein product: CAISESRGQPQHF.

The chain couples TRBV28 to TRBJ2-1; weak D call: TRBD2 (6 bases). Germline values: CDR1 MDHEN, CDR2 SYDVKM. This CDR3 is 12 amino acids long. V lost 8 bases, J lost 8 bases, and 13 bases lay in between. This CDR3 reads CASCPTGDEQFF. CDR3 DNA: TGTGCCAGCTGCCCGACGGGGGATGAGCAGTTCTTC.

The chain recombines TRBV6-5 with TRBJ2-5; D gene uncertain. This CDR3 has 12 amino acids. The V end lost 11 bases, the J end lost 3 bases, and 13 bases lay between the germline ends. CDR1 and CDR2 (germline): MNHEY, SVGAGI. CDR3 protein: CAAGDKEETQYF. CDR3 DNA: TGTGCCGCAGGAGACAAGGAAGAGACCCAGTACTTC.

The CDR3 protein is CASSPTSDTQYF. The CDR3, as DNA: TGTGCCAGCAGCCCAACTAGTGATACGCAGTATTTT. The V call is TRBV7-9, the J call TRBJ2-3, with D possibly matching TRBD2 (5 bases). The CDR3 loop spans 12 amino acids. CDR1 is SEHNR, CDR2 FQNEAQ, per germline (reference sequence). V lost 5 bases to trimming and J lost 6 bases, with 9 bases between them.

V usage is TRBV12-5 and J usage is TRBJ2-3; D perhaps matches TRBD1 (6 bases). The length of the CDR3 is 14 residues. Germline V CDR1 and CDR2: LGHNT, FRNRAP. Trimming pared 5 bases from V and 2 bases from J, leaving 11 bases between. CDR3 in DNA: TGTGCTAGTGGTGCCGGGACACTCACAGATACGCAGTATTTT. This codes for CASGAGTLTDTQYF.